The TCR beta chain under discussion was sequenced for a study of cytomegalovirus exposure and HLA in healthy donors. Overall study context: Around 80 million unique TCRs from HLA-typed donors were held in an early data release. Falling in the Caucasian-associated ancestry cluster were roughly 86% of under 500 genotyped donors.

The PCR contained 60 Vbeta and 13 Jbeta primers. Measured with immunoSEQ multiplex PCR; TCRdb has only the in-frame clones, and not every one. Here the sample spans roughly 100,000 clones, 60% to 85% being singletons. V lost 11 bases to trimming and J lost 14 bases, with 25 bases between them. The CDR3 consists of 13 residues. In germline, CDR1 is MNHNS, CDR2 SASEGT. The sequence derives from a male donor in good health and CMV-seronegative. The V and J genes are TRBV6-1 and TRBJ2-1, with unresolved D. The sequenced sample was PBMCs. As DNA, the CDR3 is TGTGCCTCCCATTTTAGTGGGCCCTCTAACGAGTTCTTC. Translation gives CASHFSGPSNEFF.